A single T cell receptor (beta chain) is shown here with its context. This sample was taken from a study of PD-L1 blockade in urothelial cancer. The wider study: About 90% of the 29 patients were men who had bladder-origin urothelial cancer.

Patient sample counts ranged from 1 to 8, pretreatment and on-treatment. The method was immunoSEQ multiplex PCR; TCRdb's version includes in-frame clones alone and lacks a portion of them. The sample records about 110,000 clones, around 82% being singletons. Trimming left V 4 bases short and J 0 bases short, with 11 bases between. The CDR3 extends over 15 amino acids. CDR1 SGDLS and CDR2 YYNGEE come from the germline V gene. This TCR derives from a man aged 50 to 59 with urothelial cancer. Specimen: PBMCs, collected around atezolizumab (anti-PD-L1) treatment. This chain uses TRBV9 with TRBJ1-3, with unresolved D. This CDR3 is CASSPSWASGNTIYF. The CDR3 region has the DNA TGTGCCAGCAGCCCCAGCTGGGCCTCTGGAAACACCATATATTTT.